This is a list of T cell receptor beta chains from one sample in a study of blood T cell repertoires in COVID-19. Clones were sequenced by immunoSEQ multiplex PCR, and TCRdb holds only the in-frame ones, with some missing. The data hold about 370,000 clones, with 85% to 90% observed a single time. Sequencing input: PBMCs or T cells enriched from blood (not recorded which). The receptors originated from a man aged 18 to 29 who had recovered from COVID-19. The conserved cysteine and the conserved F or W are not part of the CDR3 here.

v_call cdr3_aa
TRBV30 AWRTYRGQGYT
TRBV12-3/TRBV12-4 ATRQGSNYGYT
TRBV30 AWKRRPEAF
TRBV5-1 ASRDSGGGPSYNEQF
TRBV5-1 ASSLRDTQEGGYT
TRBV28 ASYFGELF
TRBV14 ASSHTSELLSGNTIY
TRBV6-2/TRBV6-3 ASSYSRRWTGSNEQF
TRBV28 ASSFPNQETQY
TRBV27 ASSLSRRGYEQY
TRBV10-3 AISRRQGTVGYT
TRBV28 ASSLGSAGDQETQY
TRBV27 ASSLKGRTYEQY
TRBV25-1 ASSRKRGGGRYEQY
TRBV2 ASSDEQGVAEAF
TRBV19 ASSTFGGNHEQY
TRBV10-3 AISEVQYGYT
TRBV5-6 ASKLQGASTGELF
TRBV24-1 ATSDSGRSSYNEQF
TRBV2 ASSQDSIATNEKLF
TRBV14 ASSQGRQPQH
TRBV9 ASSVVGGASYNEQF
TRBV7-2 ASSLVGGTSNQPQH
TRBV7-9 ASSSTGNQPQH
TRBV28 ASSSSEPYT
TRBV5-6 ATTRRGSTYEQY
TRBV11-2 ASLGGPIDEQF
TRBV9 ASSGGLATDTQY
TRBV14 ASSYRTENTEAF
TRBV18 ASSPLRGSLTTNEKLF
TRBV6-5 ASSPSGGAAYEQY
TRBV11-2 ASSLEFTYEQY
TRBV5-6 ASSFAQINEKLF
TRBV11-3 ASSFVANTGELF
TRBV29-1 SVVGTGALEAF
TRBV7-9 ASSPSGGAGELF
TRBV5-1 ASSWKPGEMNTEAF
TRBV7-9 ASSLAGAGGGYEQF
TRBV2 ASSEGRGLSPLH
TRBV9 ASSESSGVSTDTQY
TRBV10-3 AISIPGTGGETQY
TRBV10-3 AISERDSYGYT